This paragraph reports one TCR beta chain. This sample is part of a study of blood T cell repertoires in COVID-19. Study-level information: Acute and convalescent COVID-19 specimens originated in the United States, Italy and Spain.

As processed by the authors: Researchers report that nucleated cell counts were estimated from reference gene primer amplification. Measured with immunoSEQ multiplex PCR; TCRdb has only the in-frame clones, and not every one. D and trimming come from the DNA, and the V and J calls and clone size come from that table. This table holds a few hundred thousand clones, 80% to 90% found once. All enrollees were roughly 18 to 90 years old and from around 25 US areas. Cohorts were based on clinical histories the participants reported. Germline V gene lookup returns CDR1 MNHEY and CDR2 SMNVEV (reference sequence). Between the trimmed V and J ends, which lost 2 bases and 1 base, there was a span of 11 bases. The CDR3 totals 15 residues.

V gene TRBV27 combines with J gene TRBJ1-1; D might be TRBD1 (5 bases). The source of this sequence is a woman aged 40-49 years with acute COVID-19. The sequenced material came from PBMCs or T cells enriched from blood (not recorded which). CDR3 coding DNA: TGTGCCAGCAGTTTAATAAAGGGGCCGAACACTGAAGCTTTCTTT. Protein sequence: CASSLIKGPNTEAFF.